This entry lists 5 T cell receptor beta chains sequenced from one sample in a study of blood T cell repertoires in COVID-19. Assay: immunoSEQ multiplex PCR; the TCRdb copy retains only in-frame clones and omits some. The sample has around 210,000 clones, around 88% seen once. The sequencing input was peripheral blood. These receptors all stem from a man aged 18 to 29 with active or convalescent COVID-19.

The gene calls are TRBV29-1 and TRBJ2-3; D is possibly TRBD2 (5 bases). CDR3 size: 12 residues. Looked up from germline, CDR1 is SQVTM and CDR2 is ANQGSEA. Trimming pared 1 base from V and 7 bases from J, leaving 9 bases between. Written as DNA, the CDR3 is TGCAGCGTTGAAGGAGGGCCGAATACGCAGTATTTT. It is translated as CSVEGGPNTQYF.

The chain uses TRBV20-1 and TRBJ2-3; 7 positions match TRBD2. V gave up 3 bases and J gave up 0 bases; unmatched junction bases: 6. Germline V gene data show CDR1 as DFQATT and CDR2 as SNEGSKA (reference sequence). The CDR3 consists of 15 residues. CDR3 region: CSASSSAGSTDTQYF. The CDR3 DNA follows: TGCAGTGCTAGTTCATCAGCGGGAAGCACAGATACGCAGTATTTT.

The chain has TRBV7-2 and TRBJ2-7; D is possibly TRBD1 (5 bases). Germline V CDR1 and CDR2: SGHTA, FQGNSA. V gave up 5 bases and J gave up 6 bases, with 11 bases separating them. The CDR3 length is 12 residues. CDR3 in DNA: TGTGCCAGCAGCCCGTGGGGCCTCGAGCAGTACTTC. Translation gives CASSPWGLEQYF.

The CDR3 loop is CSVGGPGSWSGANVLTF. CDR3 sequence (DNA): TGCAGCGTTGGGGGGCCAGGGTCTTGGTCTGGGGCCAACGTCCTGACTTTC. The chain has TRBV29-1 and TRBJ2-6; a possible D gene is TRBD1 (6 bases). Between the trimmed V and J ends, which lost 4 bases and 1 base, there was a span of 17 bases. The CDR3 has 17 amino acids. From germline, CDR1 is SQVTM and CDR2 ANQGSEA.

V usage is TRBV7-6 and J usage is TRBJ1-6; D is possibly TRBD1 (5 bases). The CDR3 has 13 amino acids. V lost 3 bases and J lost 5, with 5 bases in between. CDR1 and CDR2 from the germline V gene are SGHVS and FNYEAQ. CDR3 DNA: TGTGCCAGCAGCTTGACAGATAATTCACCCCTCCACTTT. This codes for CASSLTDNSPLHF.